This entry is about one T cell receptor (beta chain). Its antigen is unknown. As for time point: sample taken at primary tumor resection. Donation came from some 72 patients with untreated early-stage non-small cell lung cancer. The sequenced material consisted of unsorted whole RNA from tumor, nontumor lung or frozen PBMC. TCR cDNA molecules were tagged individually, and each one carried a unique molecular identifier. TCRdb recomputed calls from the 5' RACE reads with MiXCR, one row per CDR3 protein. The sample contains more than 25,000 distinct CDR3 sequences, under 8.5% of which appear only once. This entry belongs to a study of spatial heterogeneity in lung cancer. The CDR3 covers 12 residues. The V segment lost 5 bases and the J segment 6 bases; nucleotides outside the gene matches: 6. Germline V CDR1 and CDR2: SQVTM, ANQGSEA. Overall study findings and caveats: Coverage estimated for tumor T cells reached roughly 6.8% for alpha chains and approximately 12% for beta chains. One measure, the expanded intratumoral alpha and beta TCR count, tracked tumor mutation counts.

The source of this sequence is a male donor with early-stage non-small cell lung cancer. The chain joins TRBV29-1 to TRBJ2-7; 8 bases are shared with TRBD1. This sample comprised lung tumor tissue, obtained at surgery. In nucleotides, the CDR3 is TGCAGCGTTTTTACAGGGGGAAGCGAGCAGTACTTC. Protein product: CSVFTGGSEQYF.